This TCR beta chain was captured by sequencing in a study of blood T cell repertoires in COVID-19. Across the whole study: COVID-19 samples collected from the United States, Italy and Spain covered acute and convalescent phases. The cDNA or gDNA used as material had been derived from T cells, B-cell-depleted T cells, or PBMCs.

The CDR3 has 13 amino acids. CDR1 is SEHNR and CDR2 is FQNEAQ in the germline V gene (reference sequence). This clone was detected only once. An end of the junction differs from the germline gene, which may be a read error. In the original processing: How many nucleated cells were present was estimated from reference gene primer amplification. The protocol was immunoSEQ multiplex PCR, while the TCRdb copy is restricted to in-frame clones and leaves out a portion. Clone size and the V and J calls come from that table; the DNA yielded D and trimming. The sample holds 65,000 to 95,000 clones, about 88% seen once.

This receptor was obtained from a man aged 65 to 79 with active or convalescent COVID-19. This chain links TRBV7-9 with TRBJ1-2; D remains ambiguous. Sequencing used peripheral blood. The CDR3 DNA follows: TGTGCCAGCAGCTTAGCGGATCGACGGCTAGTCCGATTC. Amino acids: CASSLADRRLVRF.